These T cell receptor beta chains were read from a single sample in a study of shared clonotypes between healthy human individuals. TCRdb's copy holds only in-frame clones and misses some; the assay was immunoSEQ multiplex PCR. Of 1.5 million to 2.5 million clones in the sample, about 95% were seen once. Sequencing input: naive CD8+ T cells sorted from blood. These receptors originate from a man in his late teens or twenties in good health. The CDR3 runs from the conserved cysteine through the conserved F or W. Fields, in order: clone size, V gene, J gene, D gene, CDR3 protein, CDR3 DNA. The D gene is left open where the match is weak. Rows may omit the clone size; those that give it use once, few, many or a size class.

once	TRBV19	TRBJ2-7	.	CASSRDNSYEQYF	TGTGCCAGTAGCAGGGACAACTCCTACGAGCAGTACTTC
.	TRBV9	TRBJ1-1	.	CASSVAWGSTEAFF	TGTGCCAGCAGCGTAGCCTGGGGTTCGACTGAAGCTTTCTTT
.	TRBV4-3	TRBJ2-1	.	CASSQGSGNEQFF	TGCGCCAGCAGCCAAGGTTCTGGCAATGAGCAGTTCTTC
.	TRBV7-8	TRBJ2-7	TRBD2	CASSFLNPTSGGSYEQYF	TGTGCCAGCAGCTTCCTTAACCCTACTAGCGGGGGAAGCTACGAGCAGTACTTC
.	TRBV4-3	TRBJ1-1	.	CASSHTMGTPTTEAFF	TGCGCCAGCAGCCACACTATGGGGACACCGACGACTGAAGCTTTCTTT
once	TRBV9	TRBJ2-3	.	CASSVQDGTDTQYF	TGTGCCAGCAGCGTACAGGACGGCACAGATACGCAGTATTTT
.	TRBV7-9	TRBJ1-5	.	CASSAPGAGQPQHF	TGTGCCAGCAGTGCCCCGGGGGCGGGCCAGCCCCAGCATTTT
.	TRBV28	TRBJ1-6	.	CASSPRGGGSPLHF	TGTGCCAGCAGCCCCCGCGGGGGCGGTTCACCCCTCCACTTT
.	TRBV7-9	TRBJ2-6	TRBD1	CASSPARTGSGANVLTF	TGTGCCAGCAGCCCAGCCCGGACAGGGTCTGGGGCCAACGTCCTGACTTTC
.	TRBV5-5	TRBJ2-2	TRBD2	CASSLGLAGDTGELFF	TGTGCCAGCAGCTTGGGACTAGCGGGAGATACCGGGGAGCTGTTTTTT
.	TRBV6-5	TRBJ2-7	.	CASSYSGTSYEQYF	TGTGCCAGCAGTTACTCAGGGACATCTTACGAGCAGTACTTC
.	TRBV5-1	TRBJ2-5	.	CASSLDNLETQYF	TGCGCCAGCAGCTTGGACAATCTAGAGACCCAGTACTTC
.	TRBV10-3	TRBJ2-3	.	CAISGEEGIGTDTQYF	TGTGCCATCAGTGGGGAAGAGGGGATCGGTACAGATACGCAGTATTTT
.	TRBV4-1	TRBJ1-3	.	CASSQAAVTGNTIYF	TGCGCCAGCAGCCAAGCGGCAGTCACTGGAAACACCATATATTTT
.	TRBV9	TRBJ2-3	.	CASSLRGASDTQYF	TGTGCCAGCTCACTTAGGGGGGCAAGCGATACGCAGTATTTT
.	TRBV5-1	TRBJ2-7	TRBD1	CASSLTRGLEQYF	TGCGCCAGCAGCTTGACCAGGGGGCTCGAGCAGTACTTC
.	TRBV4-3	TRBJ2-5	TRBD2	CASSQALAGEETQYF	TGCGCCAGCAGCCAAGCTCTAGCGGGAGAGGAGACCCAGTACTTC
.	TRBV19	TRBJ1-5	.	CASSMGDPQHF	TGTGCCAGTAGTATGGGGGATCCCCAGCATTTT
.	TRBV7-3	TRBJ2-3	.	CASSPHRITRADTDTQYF	TGTGCCAGCAGCCCCCACCGGATTACCAGAGCCGACACAGATACGCAGTATTTT
.	TRBV9	TRBJ1-1	.	CASSVSGAGTEAFF	TGTGCCAGCAGCGTATCGGGGGCGGGCACTGAAGCTTTCTTT
.	TRBV28	TRBJ2-1	.	CASSTPGAGNEQFF	TGTGCCAGCAGTACCCCGGGGGCGGGCAATGAGCAGTTCTTC
once	TRBV9	TRBJ1-2	TRBD1	CASALPGTGVFGYTF	TGTGCCAGCGCCCTCCCGGGGACAGGGGTCTTTGGCTACACCTTC
.	TRBV5-6	TRBJ1-3	.	CASSLPQSGWDTIYF	TGTGCCAGCAGCTTGCCACAGTCTGGCTGGGACACCATATATTTT
.	TRBV7-8	TRBJ1-1	.	CASSSVGAENTEAFF	TGTGCCAGCAGCTCCGTTGGGGCCGAGAACACTGAAGCTTTCTTT
.	TRBV27	TRBJ1-1	.	CASSWGLYTEAFF	TGTGCCAGCAGTTGGGGGTTATACACTGAAGCTTTCTTT
.	TRBV2	TRBJ1-2	.	CASTWTSTVDGYTF	TGTGCCAGCACCTGGACAAGCACTGTCGATGGCTACACCTTC
.	TRBV6-5	TRBJ2-7	TRBD1	CASSSGQGYEQYF	TGTGCCAGCAGTTCCGGACAGGGCTACGAGCAGTACTTC
.	TRBV19	TRBJ1-1	.	CASSIDPGINTEAFF	TGTGCCAGTAGTATAGACCCGGGGATTAACACTGAAGCTTTCTTT
.	TRBV27	TRBJ1-2	TRBD1	CASSRGGRDGLDYGYTF	TGTGCCAGCAGCCGAGGGGGCAGGGATGGTCTTGACTATGGCTACACCTTC
.	TRBV4-1	TRBJ2-7	TRBD1	CASSQGTGEFYEQYF	TGCGCCAGCAGCCAGGGGACAGGGGAGTTCTACGAGCAGTACTTC
.	TRBV6-5	TRBJ1-2	TRBD1	CASSYAPRTGDGYTF	TGTGCCAGCAGTTACGCGCCCCGGACAGGGGATGGCTACACCTTC
.	TRBV5-1	TRBJ2-7	.	CASSLAEGHLYEQYF	TGCGCCAGCAGCTTGGCCGAGGGACACCTCTACGAGCAGTACTTC
.	TRBV4-1	TRBJ1-1	TRBD1	CASSQGQVPDTEAFF	TGCGCCAGCAGCCAGGGACAGGTACCGGACACTGAAGCTTTCTTT
.	TRBV4-2	TRBJ2-7	.	CASSQIPVRTEQYF	TGTGCCAGCAGCCAAATTCCAGTTAGGACCGAGCAGTACTTC
.	TRBV9	TRBJ2-3	.	CASSLGGDTQYF	TGTGCCAGCAGCTTGGGAGGAGATACGCAGTATTTT
.	TRBV6-6	TRBJ2-5	.	CASSYWGREETQYF	TGTGCCAGCAGTTACTGGGGACGCGAAGAGACCCAGTACTTC
.	TRBV6-5	TRBJ2-2	TRBD2	CASSSTSGWYTGELFF	TGTGCCAGCAGTTCTACTAGCGGATGGTACACCGGGGAGCTGTTTTTT
.	TRBV27	TRBJ2-7	TRBD1	CASSPSQGALSYEQYF	TGTGCCAGCAGCCCAAGTCAGGGGGCGTTAAGTTACGAGCAGTACTTC
.	TRBV19	TRBJ1-1	.	CASSIDGTNTEAFF	TGTGCCAGTAGTATAGATGGGACGAACACTGAAGCTTTCTTT
.	TRBV6-5	TRBJ1-2	.	CASSYGEGGYTF	TGTGCCAGCAGTTACGGGGAAGGCGGCTACACCTTC
.	TRBV6-5	TRBJ1-1	.	CASSYNEDTEAFF	TGTGCCAGCAGTTATAATGAGGACACTGAAGCTTTCTTT
.	TRBV18	TRBJ2-7	.	CASSPNGGNEQYF	TGTGCCAGCTCACCAAACGGGGGCAACGAGCAGTACTTC
.	TRBV5-1	TRBJ1-1	.	CASSDFSPTERGTEAFF	TGCGCCAGCAGCGATTTTTCCCCCACAGAGAGGGGCACTGAAGCTTTCTTT
.	TRBV29-1	TRBJ1-1	.	CSALNMNTEAFF	TGCAGCGCCTTAAACATGAACACTGAAGCTTTCTTT
.	TRBV5-1	TRBJ2-7	.	CASRNSGTYEQYF	TGCGCCAGCAGAAACAGCGGCACCTACGAGCAGTACTTC
.	TRBV5-1	TRBJ2-7	.	CASSLAGVGEQYF	TGCGCCAGCAGCTTGGCGGGAGTAGGAGAGCAGTACTTC
.	TRBV9	TRBJ1-1	TRBD1	CASSPGTGRNTEAFF	TGTGCCAGCAGCCCCGGGACAGGGAGGAACACTGAAGCTTTCTTT
.	TRBV9	TRBJ2-2	TRBD1	CASSPPTGLNTGELFF	TGTGCCAGCAGCCCCCCGACAGGGTTGAACACCGGGGAGCTGTTTTTT
once	TRBV6-5	TRBJ2-1	TRBD2	CASSGLAGYNEQFF	TGTGCCAGCAGCGGACTAGCGGGCTACAATGAGCAGTTCTTC
.	TRBV5-6	TRBJ2-5	.	CASSFLGGEETQYF	TGTGCCAGCAGCTTCTTAGGAGGAGAAGAGACCCAGTACTTC
once	TRBV9	TRBJ2-1	.	CASSVEGVGREQFF	TGTGCCAGCAGCGTAGAGGGGGTCGGAAGGGAGCAGTTCTTC
.	TRBV29-1	TRBJ2-1	.	CSVVVGNYNEQFF	TGCAGCGTTGTTGTGGGCAACTACAATGAGCAGTTCTTC
.	TRBV30	TRBJ2-3	TRBD2	CAWIGLAGGTDTQYF	TGTGCCTGGATAGGACTAGCGGGGGGAACAGATACGCAGTATTTT